This is a list of T cell receptor beta chains from one sample in a study of technical replicates of blood from several donors. Assay used: immunoSEQ multiplex PCR; TCRdb lists only in-frame clones, some missing. Here the sample spans over 60,000 clones, about 92% being singletons. The sequenced material came from T cells isolated from PBMCs. The receptors shown here come from a human donor in good health. Both conserved end residues are part of each CDR3. Fields, in order: D gene, clone size, J gene, V gene, CDR3 DNA, CDR3 protein. D genes are given only for firm matches. Clone size, where shown, is once, few, many, or a class for clones that have expanded.

D gene: .
clone size: .
J gene: TRBJ2-7
V gene: TRBV2
CDR3 DNA: TGTGCCAGCAGTGTCCTTGCGGGTGTCTACGAGCAGTACTTC
CDR3 protein: CASSVLAGVYEQYF

D gene: TRBD2
clone size: .
J gene: TRBJ2-7
V gene: TRBV7-3
CDR3 DNA: TGTGCCAGCAGCTTTCAACTAGCGGGGGCCTACGAGCAGTACTTC
CDR3 protein: CASSFQLAGAYEQYF

D gene: TRBD2
clone size: .
J gene: TRBJ2-2
V gene: TRBV11-2
CDR3 DNA: TGTGCCAGCAGCTTTACGGGGGGAGCGACCGGGGAGCTGTTTTTT
CDR3 protein: CASSFTGGATGELFF

D gene: .
clone size: .
J gene: TRBJ1-2
V gene: TRBV11-2
CDR3 DNA: TGTGCCAGCAGCTTAGATGGGGCCTATGGCTACACCTTC
CDR3 protein: CASSLDGAYGYTF

D gene: .
clone size: .
J gene: TRBJ2-3
V gene: TRBV12-5
CDR3 DNA: TGTGCTACCTCCTCCATCGGAGGGGCGACAGATACGCAGTATTTT
CDR3 protein: CATSSIGGATDTQYF

D gene: .
clone size: .
J gene: TRBJ2-2
V gene: TRBV5-6
CDR3 DNA: TGTGCCAGCAGTCGAGGGGGCACCGGGGAGCTGTTTTTT
CDR3 protein: CASSRGGTGELFF

D gene: TRBD2
clone size: .
J gene: TRBJ2-3
V gene: TRBV4-2
CDR3 DNA: TGTGCCAGCGGGACTAGCGGGAGGGGGGATACGCAGTATTTT
CDR3 protein: CASGTSGRGDTQYF

D gene: .
clone size: .
J gene: TRBJ2-5
V gene: TRBV5-6
CDR3 DNA: TGTGCCAGCAGCGCGCGGGAGACCCAGTACTTC
CDR3 protein: CASSARETQYF

D gene: .
clone size: .
J gene: TRBJ1-1
V gene: TRBV28
CDR3 DNA: TGTGCCAGCAGACCACATAAGGACAGCCCGAACACTGAAGCTTTCTTT
CDR3 protein: CASRPHKDSPNTEAFF

D gene: .
clone size: .
J gene: TRBJ1-1
V gene: TRBV27
CDR3 DNA: TGTGCCAGCAGTTTATCAACAAACACTGAAGCTTTCTTT
CDR3 protein: CASSLSTNTEAFF

D gene: .
clone size: .
J gene: TRBJ1-5
V gene: TRBV28
CDR3 DNA: TGTGCCAGCAGTTGGGGGGTCGGGGGCAATCAGCCCCAGCATTTT
CDR3 protein: CASSWGVGGNQPQHF

D gene: .
clone size: .
J gene: TRBJ2-5
V gene: TRBV20-1
CDR3 DNA: TGCAGTGCTATTAAAGAGACCCAGTACTTC
CDR3 protein: CSAIKETQYF

D gene: .
clone size: .
J gene: TRBJ2-7
V gene: TRBV12-5
CDR3 DNA: TGTGCTAGTGGCACGCCTGCGGGGTCAGAGAGCTACGAGCAGTACTTC
CDR3 protein: CASGTPAGSESYEQYF

D gene: .
clone size: .
J gene: TRBJ2-7
V gene: TRBV2
CDR3 DNA: TGTGCCAGCACCCCCGACAGCCTCTACGAGCAGTACTTC
CDR3 protein: CASTPDSLYEQYF

D gene: .
clone size: .
J gene: TRBJ2-1
V gene: TRBV9
CDR3 DNA: TGTGCCAGCAGCGTAGGGCCAGGGGAGTTCCATGAGCAGTTCTTC
CDR3 protein: CASSVGPGEFHEQFF

D gene: TRBD1
clone size: few
J gene: TRBJ1-5
V gene: TRBV23-1
CDR3 DNA: TGCGCCAGCAGTCAAGGGACAGGGGGCGGCAATCAGCCCCAGCATTTT
CDR3 protein: CASSQGTGGGNQPQHF

D gene: .
clone size: .
J gene: TRBJ2-7
V gene: TRBV5-1
CDR3 DNA: TGCGCCAGCAGCGATAAGACAGGTTCGACCTACGAGCAGTACTTC
CDR3 protein: CASSDKTGSTYEQYF

D gene: .
clone size: .
J gene: TRBJ2-1
V gene: TRBV5-1
CDR3 DNA: TGCGCCAGCAGCTTAGGAGGGTTAAATGAGCAGTTCTTC
CDR3 protein: CASSLGGLNEQFF

D gene: TRBD2
clone size: .
J gene: TRBJ2-1
V gene: TRBV5-6
CDR3 DNA: TGTGCCAGCAGCTTGGAACTAGCGGGAGGCGATGAGCAGTTCTTC
CDR3 protein: CASSLELAGGDEQFF

D gene: TRBD2
clone size: .
J gene: TRBJ2-1
V gene: TRBV5-4
CDR3 DNA: TGTGCCAGCAGCCGGGATAGCGGGAGAGATAATGAGCAGTTCTTC
CDR3 protein: CASSRDSGRDNEQFF

D gene: .
clone size: .
J gene: TRBJ2-6
V gene: TRBV27
CDR3 DNA: TGTGCCAGCAGTTTATATCCCCAAGGAGAAGCGAGATCTGGGGCCAACGTCCTGACTTTC
CDR3 protein: CASSLYPQGEARSGANVLTF

D gene: TRBD1
clone size: .
J gene: TRBJ1-5
V gene: TRBV30
CDR3 DNA: TGTGCCTGGAATTCCGGAGGGACAGTTAATCAGCCCCAGCATTTT
CDR3 protein: CAWNSGGTVNQPQHF

D gene: TRBD1
clone size: .
J gene: TRBJ2-2
V gene: TRBV25-1
CDR3 DNA: TGTGCCAGCTCTAATCAGGGGGCGCGGGTCACCGGGGAGCTGTTTTTT
CDR3 protein: CASSNQGARVTGELFF

D gene: .
clone size: .
J gene: TRBJ1-5
V gene: TRBV30
CDR3 DNA: TGTGCCTGGAGTGTCGGTCGGCAGCCCCAGCATTTT
CDR3 protein: CAWSVGRQPQHF

D gene: .
clone size: .
J gene: TRBJ1-3
V gene: TRBV28
CDR3 DNA: TGTGCCAGCAGTTATTCGGCCAGGGCTGGAAACACCATATATTTT
CDR3 protein: CASSYSARAGNTIYF

D gene: TRBD2
clone size: .
J gene: TRBJ2-1
V gene: TRBV29-1
CDR3 DNA: TGCAGCGTCCGGGAGGGATCCTACAATGAGCAGTTCTTC
CDR3 protein: CSVREGSYNEQFF

D gene: .
clone size: .
J gene: TRBJ2-7
V gene: TRBV6-1
CDR3 DNA: TGTGCCAGCAGTGATTCTCCCGGGACAATCTTTTACGAGCAGTACTTC
CDR3 protein: CASSDSPGTIFYEQYF

D gene: .
clone size: .
J gene: TRBJ2-7
V gene: TRBV2
CDR3 DNA: TGTGCCAGTGGGGCCCCGCTCTCCTACGAGCAGTACTTC
CDR3 protein: CASGAPLSYEQYF

D gene: TRBD2
clone size: .
J gene: TRBJ2-7
V gene: TRBV6-5
CDR3 DNA: TGTGCCAGCAGTTACGGAGGAACGGGAGGATACGAGCAGTACTTC
CDR3 protein: CASSYGGTGGYEQYF

D gene: .
clone size: .
J gene: TRBJ2-7
V gene: TRBV25-1
CDR3 DNA: TGTGCCAGCAGTGGCGGGGAGCAGTACTTC
CDR3 protein: CASSGGEQYF

D gene: TRBD1
clone size: .
J gene: TRBJ1-3
V gene: TRBV9
CDR3 DNA: TGTGCCAGCAGCTCAAGGACAGGGGAAGGCGGAAACACCATATATTTT
CDR3 protein: CASSSRTGEGGNTIYF

D gene: TRBD1
clone size: .
J gene: TRBJ2-7
V gene: TRBV5-1
CDR3 DNA: TGCGCCAGCAGCCTGGACAGGGGGTTTTCGAACGAGCAGTACTTC
CDR3 protein: CASSLDRGFSNEQYF

D gene: .
clone size: .
J gene: TRBJ1-5
V gene: TRBV6-1
CDR3 DNA: TGTGCCAGCAGGGGGGGACGGCTTCTTCATCAGCCCCAGCATTTT
CDR3 protein: CASRGGRLLHQPQHF

D gene: .
clone size: .
J gene: TRBJ1-2
V gene: TRBV25-1
CDR3 DNA: TGTGCCAGCAGTGAAGGCCACAACTATGGCTACACCTTC
CDR3 protein: CASSEGHNYGYTF

D gene: TRBD1
clone size: .
J gene: TRBJ1-6
V gene: TRBV27
CDR3 DNA: TGTGCCAGTTCCCGACAGGGGATTAATTCACCCCTCCACTTT
CDR3 protein: CASSRQGINSPLHF

D gene: TRBD2
clone size: .
J gene: TRBJ2-2
V gene: TRBV7-8
CDR3 DNA: TGTGCCAGCAGCTTTTCGGGACTAGGGTACACCGGGGAGCTGTTTTTT
CDR3 protein: CASSFSGLGYTGELFF

D gene: TRBD2
clone size: .
J gene: TRBJ2-1
V gene: TRBV5-4
CDR3 DNA: TGTGCCAGCAGCCCGGGACTAGAAGAGAGTGAGCAGTTCTTC
CDR3 protein: CASSPGLEESEQFF

D gene: .
clone size: .
J gene: TRBJ2-7
V gene: TRBV28
CDR3 DNA: TGTGCCAGCAGTCTAGGGAGACTAATCTACGAGCAGTACTTC
CDR3 protein: CASSLGRLIYEQYF

D gene: TRBD1
clone size: .
J gene: TRBJ1-5
V gene: TRBV11-2
CDR3 DNA: TGTGCCAGCAGTTCCATTGAGGGACAGGGCCAGCCCCAGCATTTT
CDR3 protein: CASSSIEGQGQPQHF

D gene: TRBD1
clone size: .
J gene: TRBJ1-2
V gene: TRBV19
CDR3 DNA: TGTGCCAGTAGTATTATTGACAGGGGGCACTATGGCTACACCTTC
CDR3 protein: CASSIIDRGHYGYTF

D gene: .
clone size: .
J gene: TRBJ1-4
V gene: TRBV27
CDR3 DNA: TGTGCCAGCAGCGACAGGAATCCTAATGAAAAACTGTTTTTT
CDR3 protein: CASSDRNPNEKLFF

D gene: TRBD1
clone size: few
J gene: TRBJ1-1
V gene: TRBV7-3
CDR3 DNA: TGTGCCAGCAGCGTAACACAGGGGGGCAAAGCTTTCTTT
CDR3 protein: CASSVTQGGKAFF

D gene: TRBD2
clone size: .
J gene: TRBJ2-1
V gene: TRBV10-3
CDR3 DNA: TGTGCCATCACCCCAGGGACTAGCGGGGGGTACAATGAGCAGTTCTTC
CDR3 protein: CAITPGTSGGYNEQFF

D gene: .
clone size: once
J gene: TRBJ2-7
V gene: TRBV18
CDR3 DNA: TGTGCCAGCTCACCACCCGGCCAGGGGAGCGAGCAGTACTTC
CDR3 protein: CASSPPGQGSEQYF

D gene: TRBD2
clone size: once
J gene: TRBJ2-3
V gene: TRBV2
CDR3 DNA: TGTGCCAGCAGGGGGACTAGCGAGGCTACGCAGTATTTT
CDR3 protein: CASRGTSEATQYF

D gene: .
clone size: .
J gene: TRBJ1-2
V gene: TRBV30
CDR3 DNA: TGTGCCTGGAGTGAAGGAGCCCACTATGGCTACACCTTC
CDR3 protein: CAWSEGAHYGYTF

D gene: .
clone size: .
J gene: TRBJ1-6
V gene: TRBV4-2
CDR3 DNA: TGTGCCAGCAGCCCCCAGCCCGATGGGGGCGCGTTGAATTCACCCCTCCACTTT
CDR3 protein: CASSPQPDGGALNSPLHF

D gene: .
clone size: .
J gene: TRBJ1-2
V gene: TRBV28
CDR3 DNA: TGTGCCAGCAGTTTAGTAGATGGCTACACCTTC
CDR3 protein: CASSLVDGYTF

D gene: .
clone size: once
J gene: TRBJ2-7
V gene: TRBV7-6
CDR3 DNA: TGTGCCAGCAGCTTAGCGGGCAGGGATAATGACGAGCAGTACTTC
CDR3 protein: CASSLAGRDNDEQYF

D gene: TRBD1
clone size: .
J gene: TRBJ1-1
V gene: TRBV27
CDR3 DNA: TGTGCCAGCAGTTTATCGCGGACAGGAGCGAACACTGAAGCTTTCTTT
CDR3 protein: CASSLSRTGANTEAFF

D gene: TRBD2
clone size: .
J gene: TRBJ2-1
V gene: TRBV5-4
CDR3 DNA: TGTGCCAGCAGCGGAGGGACTAGCGGTGGGTACAATGAGCAGTTCTTC
CDR3 protein: CASSGGTSGGYNEQFF